This T cell receptor beta chain derives from a study of blood T cell repertoires in COVID-19 (dated by TCRdb to the early 2020s). For context, the study as a whole: Collaborator samples came from the United States, Italy and Spain and covered acute and convalescent phases of COVID-19. The prospective study material was composed of cDNA or gDNA derived from T cells, B-cell-depleted T cells, or PBMCs. Deeply sampled blood TCRbeta repertoires from subjects exposed to, actively infected with, or recovered from COVID-19 were included in the dataset. The repertoires were made available in a free public database intended to serve as a resource for research on the immune response to SARS-CoV-2. The samples were drawn from the first 160 participants of the ongoing ImmuneRACE study and from roughly 1,300 subjects provided by 6 global collaborators. Sample metadata almost always included a de-identified subject ID, COVID-19 status, age in years and sex. HLA class I and class II types, where available, came from metadata supplied by the sample provider rather than from assay-based typing. What the study reported, not specific to this receptor: Clinical and demographic metadata were provided uncurated, with the amount varying by source and participant.

TCRbeta CDR3 regions were amplified from genomic DNA by means of the immunoSEQ Assay, a bias-controlled multiplex PCR. Per the source publication's procedure: The number of nucleated cells in each sample was estimated by amplification of reference gene primers within the assay. To quantify the absolute abundance of each unique TCRbeta CDR3 rearrangement, sequence reads were collapsed and filtered. For each sample, productive Simpson clonality was calculated as the square root of Simpson's diversity index over productive rearrangements. The clones in this table, taken by TCRdb from immuneACCESS, are in-frame only. Not every clone is retained; where verified, under half of the shortfall comes from an unresolved V gene, and the cause of the rest is unknown. V and J calls and clone size follow that table, whereas D and trimming were derived from the DNA. This sample holds approximately 140,000 clones; approximately 85% were observed only once. The ten largest clones capture more than 7.5% of the sample.

CDR1 and CDR2 are drawn from the germline V gene: LGHNA, YSLEER. V trim: 3 bases; J trim: 5 bases; unmatched bases: 2. The CDR3 sequence holds 14 residues, the cysteine and phenylalanine included. The CDR3 DNA has 42 bases and is translated from base 1. One collaborating source in Seattle enrolled patients during active infection and followed them longitudinally through the course of disease. Each collaborating institution followed its own protocols to collect whole blood in K2EDTA tubes. For TCRbeta analysis, collaborators shipped samples as frozen whole blood, isolated PBMCs, or DNA extracted from either of those sample types. In the case of this clone: What this receptor recognizes is not known. Base-call qualities are not available, and no considerably larger clone is one nucleotide away.

Recombination linked TRBV4-3 to TRBJ1-1; the junction holds 11 bases that match TRBD1. Sequencing was done on a sample of peripheral blood. The receptor comes from a woman aged 60-70 years with COVID-19, enrolled during active disease. The CDR3 in this case is CASSQGQGGTEAFF. The nucleotides read TGCGCCAGCAGCCAGGGACAGGGGGGGACTGAAGCTTTCTTT.